The source of this T cell receptor (beta chain) is a study of molecular identifiers for immune sequencing clone quantification. The use of previously described methods and listed TCR primers produced the bulk TCR libraries. TCRdb used MiXCR to reprocess the PCR reads, holding one entry per CDR3 protein. Of about 9,800 distinct CDR3 sequences listed, roughly a fifth are singletons. The CDR3 is made up of 17 amino acids. Germline V CDR1 and CDR2: SGHNT, YYREEE (reference sequence). Trimming stripped 3 bases from V and 4 bases from J, with 20 bases between. Study outcomes and limitations: Clones above 20 RNA copies held over 98% of effector molecules, under 1% in naive cells. Highly expanded clone sizes could end up underestimated if a barcode were shared by identical TCR molecules.

Naive CD8 sequencing libraries were generated from around 18,000 to 910,000 sorted cells, with 10%, 30% or 50% RNA as input. This clonotype ranks as medium-sized. Its antigen remains unknown. This TCR was sampled from a human donor in good health. Some libraries in this study had Jurkat cell RNA spiked in. The chain carries TRBV5-4 and TRBJ1-5, with a weak D call TRBD1 (6 bases). The sequenced sample consisted of naive CD8+ T cells from blood, with Jurkat cell RNA spiked in. Stated subset: FACS-sorted CD8+CD4-CCR7+CD45RA+ naive T cells. This CDR3 reads CASSWGPRSPENQPQHF. The DNA of the CDR3 is TGTGCCAGCAGCTGGGGGCCACGATCCCCCGAGAATCAGCCCCAGCATTTT.